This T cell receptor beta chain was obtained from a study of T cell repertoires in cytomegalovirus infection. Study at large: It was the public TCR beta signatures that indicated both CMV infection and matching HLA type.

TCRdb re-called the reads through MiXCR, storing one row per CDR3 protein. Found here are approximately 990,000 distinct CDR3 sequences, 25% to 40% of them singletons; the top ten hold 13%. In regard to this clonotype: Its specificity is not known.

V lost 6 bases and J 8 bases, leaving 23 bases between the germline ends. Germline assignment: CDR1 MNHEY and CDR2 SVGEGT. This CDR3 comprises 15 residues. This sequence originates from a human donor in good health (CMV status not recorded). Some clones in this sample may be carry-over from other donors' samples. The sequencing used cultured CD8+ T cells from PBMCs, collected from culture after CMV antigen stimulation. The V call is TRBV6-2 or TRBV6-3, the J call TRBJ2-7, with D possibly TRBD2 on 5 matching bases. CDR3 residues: CASSLMRESPTQQYF. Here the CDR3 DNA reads TGTGCCAGCAGCCTCATGAGGGAATCTCCTACGCAGCAGTACTTC.